This T cell receptor beta chain was sequenced for a study of cytomegalovirus exposure and HLA in healthy donors. Study overall: About 85 million unique TCR sequences came from HLA-typed donors in an early release.

Trimming took off 5 bases at V and 0 bases at J, with 18 bases between the two ends. Germline CDR1 is SEHNR and CDR2 is FQNEAQ (reference sequence). The CDR3 covers 17 residues. The PCR used 60 Vbeta and 13 Jbeta primers. Clones were sequenced by immunoSEQ multiplex PCR, and TCRdb holds only the in-frame ones, with some missing. The table includes some 80,000 clones, less than 85% detected once. The source is a human donor in good health. The chain joins TRBV7-9 to TRBJ2-3; D gene uncertain. Sequences were obtained from PBMCs. For the CDR3, the DNA is TGTGCCAGCAGCCCACGAAGCATTGGGCCTAGCACAGATACGCAGTATTTT. It codes for CASSPRSIGPSTDTQYF.